These T cell receptor beta chains were read from a single sample in a study of blood T cells in healthy people across ages. TCRdb recomputed calls from the 5' RACE reads with MiXCR, one row per CDR3 protein. In the table there are 1.5 million to 2 million distinct CDR3 sequences, over 25% of which are singletons. The material sequenced was blood. Every receptor here comes from a woman aged 30 to 39 in good health. Both conserved end residues are part of each CDR3. D genes are given only for firm matches. Not every row has a clone size; where given, it reads once, few, many or a size class.

d_call j_call v_call clone_size cdr3_aa cdr3_nt
NA TRBJ2-1 TRBV7-9 NA CASSCFGPQSDEQFF TGTGCCAGCAGCTGCTTCGGACCCCAGTCGGATGAGCAGTTCTTC
NA TRBJ1-5 TRBV6-2/TRBV6-3 NA CASRNPEGTAIVYSNQPQHF TGTGCCAGCCGAAACCCTGAAGGGACCGCGATAGTTTATAGCAATCAGCCCCAGCATTTT
TRBD2 TRBJ2-2 TRBV10-3 few CAISFLLAGGDDTGELFF TGTGCCATCAGTTTTCTACTAGCGGGAGGAGACGACACCGGGGAGCTGTTTTTT
TRBD1 TRBJ2-5 TRBV4-3 few CASSQERQGAETQYF TGCGCCAGCAGCCAAGAACGGCAGGGGGCGGAGACCCAGTACTTC
TRBD2 TRBJ2-3 TRBV12-3/TRBV12-4 NA CASSLRTSGYSTDTQYF TGTGCCAGCAGTTTAAGGACTAGCGGGTATAGCACAGATACGCAGTATTTT
NA TRBJ2-7 TRBV20-1 few CSGYRESEEQYF TGCAGTGGCTACAGGGAGTCGGAAGAGCAGTACTTC
NA TRBJ1-5 TRBV28 NA CASRKQGWGNQPQHF TGTGCCAGCAGGAAACAGGGATGGGGTAATCAGCCCCAGCATTTT
TRBD1 TRBJ1-1 TRBV5-1 NA CASSSRQGWVNTEAFF TGCGCCAGCAGCTCCCGACAGGGGTGGGTGAACACTGAAGCTTTCTTT
NA TRBJ2-3 TRBV7-9 NA CASSYPGGGFTDTQYF TGTGCCAGCAGCTACCCGGGGGGCGGTTTCACAGATACGCAGTATTTT
TRBD1 TRBJ1-1 TRBV5-1 NA CASSLVGTGGLTEAFF TGCGCCAGCAGCTTGGTCGGGACAGGGGGACTCACTGAAGCTTTCTTT
NA TRBJ2-1 TRBV11-1 NA CASGPTGGSSYNEQFF TGTGCCAGCGGGCCAACTGGGGGGAGCTCCTACAATGAGCAGTTCTTC
NA TRBJ1-1 TRBV3-1 NA CASSPLGGGPGAEAFF TGTGCCAGCAGCCCCTTGGGGGGAGGCCCAGGCGCTGAAGCTTTCTTT
NA TRBJ1-1 TRBV29-1 NA CSVGGGRGEAFF TGCAGCGTTGGAGGGGGACGGGGTGAAGCTTTCTTT
NA TRBJ1-2 TRBV29-1 NA CSVGGLINYGYTF TGCAGCGTGGGGGGGCTAATTAACTATGGCTACACCTTC
NA TRBJ1-1 TRBV20-1 NA CSAKDPAVNTEAFF TGCAGTGCCAAAGACCCGGCGGTGAACACTGAAGCTTTCTTT
TRBD2 TRBJ2-1 TRBV6-6 many CASSYSKRDPSNEQFF TGTGCCAGCAGTTACTCTAAGCGGGACCCCTCCAATGAGCAGTTCTTC
NA TRBJ2-3 TRBV18 NA CTSSSSDTQYF TGTACCAGCTCATCTTCGGATACGCAGTATTTT
NA TRBJ2-3 TRBV24-1 few CATSDPTVPTQYF TGTGCCACCAGTGATCCTACGGTGCCTACGCAGTATTTT
TRBD2 TRBJ2-1 TRBV6-5 NA CASSYGAGWSYNEQFF TGTGCCAGCAGTTACGGAGCGGGGTGGTCCTACAATGAGCAGTTCTTC
NA TRBJ2-7 TRBV12-3/TRBV12-4 NA CVSSTGRACEQYF TGTGTCAGCAGTACGGGACGGGCCTGCGAGCAGTACTTC
TRBD1 TRBJ2-2 TRBV5-5 NA CASSESGTVNTGELFF TGTGCCAGCAGCGAGTCCGGGACAGTGAACACTGGGGAGCTGTTTTTT
NA TRBJ2-7 TRBV20-1 NA CSARDRALTYEQYF TGCAGTGCTAGAGACCGCGCCTTGACCTACGAGCAGTACTTC
TRBD1 TRBJ1-5 TRBV4-1 NA CASSQAQGARQPQHF TGCGCCAGCAGCCAAGCACAGGGGGCGCGGCAGCCCCAGCATTTT
TRBD1 TRBJ1-1 TRBV28 once CASSSWTGGTTEAFF TGTGCCAGCAGTTCATGGACAGGGGGTACCACTGAAGCTTTCTTT
NA TRBJ1-1 TRBV12-3/TRBV12-4 many CASSPPDTMNTEAFF TGTGCCAGCAGTCCTCCGGACACGATGAACACTGAAGCTTTCTTT
NA TRBJ2-4 TRBV20-1 few CSASPLGGRVVKNIQYF TGCAGTGCTAGTCCCCTCGGGGGCAGGGTCGTCAAAAACATTCAGTACTTC
NA TRBJ1-1 TRBV20-1 NA CSARMGWDTEAFF TGCAGTGCTAGAATGGGGTGGGACACTGAAGCTTTCTTT
NA TRBJ1-2 TRBV12-5 NA CASGFEASGAHYGYTF TGTGCTAGTGGTTTTGAAGCCTCCGGGGCCCACTATGGCTACACCTTC
TRBD1 TRBJ2-1 TRBV10-3 once CVTALDRGTNEQFF TGTGTCACCGCCCTGGACAGGGGAACAAATGAGCAGTTCTTC
NA TRBJ1-1 TRBV28 few CASTKGVANTEAFF TGTGCCAGCACGAAAGGGGTCGCGAACACTGAAGCTTTCTTT
TRBD2 TRBJ2-1 TRBV7-2 few CASSLVRTSGRAGDEQFF TGTGCCAGCAGCTTAGTCCGGACTAGCGGGAGGGCGGGGGATGAGCAGTTCTTC
NA TRBJ1-1 TRBV18 NA CAGSPPVSGAEAFF TGTGCCGGCTCACCACCGGTCTCCGGGGCTGAAGCTTTCTTT
NA TRBJ2-7 TRBV28 NA CASRDCVRVAHEQYF TGTGCCAGCAGGGATTGCGTCAGGGTGGCCCACGAGCAGTACTTC
TRBD1 TRBJ2-3 TRBV10-3 few CAISEGTGDTQYF TGTGCCATCAGTGAGGGGACAGGAGATACGCAGTATTTT
NA TRBJ1-2 TRBV5-1 NA CASSPTRLSNYSYTF TGCGCCAGCAGCCCAACGCGTCTCTCTAACTATAGCTACACCTTC
NA TRBJ2-1 TRBV12-3/TRBV12-4 NA CASSGDGINSYNEQFF TGTGCCAGCAGTGGGGACGGCATTAACTCCTACAATGAGCAGTTCTTC
NA TRBJ2-3 TRBV10-3 many CAIPGPVPPDTQYF TGTGCCATCCCAGGGCCTGTACCCCCAGATACGCAGTATTTT
TRBD1 TRBJ1-1 TRBV12-3/TRBV12-4 NA CASRVRDSEAFF TGTGCCAGCAGGGTTAGGGACAGTGAAGCTTTCTTT
NA TRBJ2-3 TRBV7-6 few CASSTGLGGADTQYF TGTGCCAGCAGCACCGGACTGGGAGGTGCAGATACGCAGTATTTT
NA TRBJ1-2 TRBV6-5 NA CASSYSIGAPLDYTF TGTGCCAGCAGTTACTCGATCGGGGCTCCCCTGGACTACACCTTC